The following is a T cell receptor (beta chain) sequence with its context. Its target is unknown. Each patient gave between 1 and 8 samples of peripheral blood mononuclear cells, which were collected pretreatment and during treatment. Sequencing used immunoSEQ multiplex PCR; TCRdb keeps in-frame clones, though not all of them. Of roughly 45,000 clones in the sample, 88% were seen once. These data come from a study of PD-L1 blockade in urothelial cancer. Study-level information: Blood drawn 3 weeks (second dose) and 6 weeks after treatment start was analyzed. General study findings and limits: It was durable-benefit patients whose tumor-associated blood clones expanded more at 3 weeks.

With V trimmed by 2 bases and J by 12 bases, 9 bases remained unmatched. Germline assignment: CDR1 LGHNA and CDR2 YSLEER. The CDR3 totals 15 residues. V is TRBV4-3 and J is TRBJ2-1; 11 nucleotides match TRBD2. The receptor was isolated from an older woman with urothelial cancer. This material consisted of PBMCs, taken around atezolizumab (anti-PD-L1) treatment. The CDR3 here is CASSQTSGSYLGQFF. DNA for the CDR3: TGCGCCAGCAGCCAAACTAGCGGGAGTTACTTAGGGCAGTTCTTC.